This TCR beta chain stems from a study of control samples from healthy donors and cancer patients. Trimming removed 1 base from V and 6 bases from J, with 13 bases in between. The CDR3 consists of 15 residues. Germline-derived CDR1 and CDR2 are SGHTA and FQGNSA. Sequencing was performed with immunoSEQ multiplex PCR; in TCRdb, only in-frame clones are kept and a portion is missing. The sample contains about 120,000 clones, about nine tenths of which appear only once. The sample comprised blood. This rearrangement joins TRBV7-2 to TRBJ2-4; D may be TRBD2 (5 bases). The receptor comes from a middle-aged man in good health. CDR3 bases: TGTGCCAGCAGCTTAGGAGGAGAGGGCACAAACATTCAGTACTTC. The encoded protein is CASSLGGEGTNIQYF.